Presented here are 9 T cell receptor beta chains from one specimen sequenced in a study of CD8+ T cells in alopecia areata. Extracted from the samples, RNA was reverse transcribed into cDNA to serve as the sequencing template. Sequencing used immunoSEQ multiplex PCR; TCRdb keeps in-frame clones, though not all of them. The sample has around 150,000 clones; about 54% are singletons. The sequencing sample was made of CD4+ T cells sorted from blood. These receptors all stem from a human donor in good health.

The V and J genes are TRBV4-1 and TRBJ1-5; no clear D gene. Germline CDR1 and CDR2: MGHRA and YSYEKL. This CDR3 spans 13 amino acids. V was shortened by 0 bases and J by 5 bases, with 5 bases between the two germline ends. For the CDR3, the DNA is TGCGCCAGCAGCCAAGAAGCTGATCAGCCCCAGCATTTT. The encoded protein is CASSQEADQPQHF.

The chain carries TRBV7-2 and TRBJ2-7; unclear D gene. Germline V gene data show CDR1 as SGHTA and CDR2 as FQGNSA. The CDR3 extends over 12 amino acids. V lost 2 bases to trimming and J lost 6 bases, with 8 bases between them. CDR3 protein: CASSLIPGEQYF. CDR3 bases: TGTGCCAGCAGCTTAATCCCCGGCGAGCAGTACTTC. Supplemented by reference TRBV7-2 and TRBJ2-7, the full variable domain reads GAGVSQSPSNKVTEKGKDVELRCDPISGHTALYWYRQSLGQGLEFLIYFQGNSAPDKSGLPSDRFSAERTGGSVSTLTIQRTQQEDSAVYLCASSLIPGEQYFGPGTRLTVT.

There are a few counts of this clone. The genes are TRBV5-4 and TRBJ2-5, with 11 bases identical to TRBD2. V trimming: 4 bases; J trimming: 9 bases; junction bases outside the gene matches: 14. In germline, CDR1 is SGHNT, CDR2 YYREEE (reference sequence). CDR3 length: 16 amino acids. CDR3: CASSAASSGRSAAQYF. The CDR3 coding sequence is TGTGCCAGCAGCGCCGCCTCTAGCGGGAGGTCCGCGGCCCAGTACTTC.

This rearrangement joins TRBV13 to TRBJ1-3; no clear D gene. The CDR3 length is 16 residues. The V and J ends lost 5 bases and 0 bases respectively, with 14 bases between them. Germline V CDR1 and CDR2: PRHDT, FYEKMQ (reference sequence). In DNA, the CDR3 is TGTGCCAGCAGCCCCTGGGGAGAGGACTCTGGAAACACCATATATTTT. Translation: CASSPWGEDSGNTIYF. Looking up the rest from reference TRBV13 and TRBJ1-3 gives the full variable domain: AAGVIQSPRHLIKEKRETATLKCYPIPRHDTVYWYQQGPGQDPQFLISFYEKMQSDKGSIPDRFSAQQFSDYHSELNMSSLELGDSALYFCASSPWGEDSGNTIYFGEGSWLTVV.

The rearrangement uses TRBV29-1 and TRBJ2-1; 13 bases agree with TRBD2. The CDR3 loop spans 18 amino acids. After removal of 5 bases from V and 4 bases from J, the junction contained 14 bases not matched to a gene. CDR1 and CDR2 from the germline V gene are SQVTM and ANQGSEA. The CDR3 spells CSVSGLAGIRVDYNEQFF. As DNA, the CDR3 is TGCAGCGTTTCGGGACTAGCGGGGATCCGCGTTGATTACAATGAGCAGTTCTTC.

The chain recombines TRBV5-1 with TRBJ2-1, with D unresolved. The CDR3 runs to 19 residues. With 4 bases removed from V and 3 bases from J, the gap between germline ends came to 26 bases. The V gene's germline CDR1 is SGHRS and CDR2 YFSETQ. The chain's CDR3 is CASSTDPWSPISIYNEQFF. The CDR3 DNA sequence: TGCGCCAGCAGCACGGACCCTTGGTCACCAATATCCATCTACAATGAGCAGTTCTTC.

The chain recombines TRBV29-1 with TRBJ2-7, with 7 bases that match TRBD2. Trimming at V came to 7 bases and at J to 4 bases, leaving 13 bases not matched to a gene. Germline V gene sequence: CDR1 SQVTM, CDR2 ANQGSEA. The CDR3 spans 14 residues. Here the CDR3 reads CSAGWREPVYEQYF. CDR3 DNA sequence: TGCAGCGCGGGGTGGCGGGAGCCAGTATACGAGCAGTACTTC.

This clone appeared a few times. The chain is built from TRBV4-1 and TRBJ1-3; no definite D call. The CDR3 is 14 amino acids. V lost 1 base to trimming and J lost 4 bases, with 8 bases between them. Germline CDR1 is MGHRA and CDR2 is YSYEKL. The DNA for the CDR3 is TGCGCCAGCAGCCAAGGACCGGTCGGAAACACCATATATTTT. As protein: CASSQGPVGNTIYF.

The chain links TRBV7-6 to TRBJ2-5; D remains unclear. Germline-derived CDR1 and CDR2 are SGHVS and FNYEAQ. This CDR3 contains 15 residues. Trimming cost V 1 base and J 5 bases, with 14 bases left between them. The CDR3 reads CASSLVSVWRETQYF. The DNA of the CDR3 is TGTGCCAGCAGCTTAGTCAGCGTATGGCGGGAGACCCAGTACTTC.